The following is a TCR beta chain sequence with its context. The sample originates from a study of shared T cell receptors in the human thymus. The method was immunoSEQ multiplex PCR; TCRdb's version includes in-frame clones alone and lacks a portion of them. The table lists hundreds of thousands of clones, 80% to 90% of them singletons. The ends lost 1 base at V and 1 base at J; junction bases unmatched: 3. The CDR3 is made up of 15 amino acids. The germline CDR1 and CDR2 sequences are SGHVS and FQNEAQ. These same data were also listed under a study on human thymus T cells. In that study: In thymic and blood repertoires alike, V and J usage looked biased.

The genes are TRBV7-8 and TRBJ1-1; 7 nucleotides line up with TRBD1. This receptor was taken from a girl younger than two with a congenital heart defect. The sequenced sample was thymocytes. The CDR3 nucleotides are TGTGCCAGCAGCTTAGTTTACAGGGGGAACACTGAAGCTTTCTTT. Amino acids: CASSLVYRGNTEAFF. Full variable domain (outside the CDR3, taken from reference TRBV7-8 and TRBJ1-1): GAGVSQSPRYKVAKRGQDVALRCDPISGHVSLFWYQQALGQGPEFLTYFQNEAQLDKSGLPSDRFFAERPEGSVSTLKIQRTQQEDSAVYLCASSLVYRGNTEAFFGQGTRLTVV.